Many counts were recorded for the clone carrying this TCR beta chain. Its matching antigen is unknown. In the authors' methods: Differences in CDR3 between clinicopathological groups were drawn on to build a classifier intended to discriminate distant-metastatic papillary thyroid cancer patients. Through MiXCR, TCRdb re-clonotyped the PCR reads. These V and J calls originate from TCRdb's pipeline instead of the authors' own analysis. The data contain tens of thousands of clones, about 32% of them singletons. The data originate from a study of metastatic and nonmetastatic thyroid tumors. Study context: Repertoires from blood and tumor or nodule tissue of malignant and benign thyroid patients were compared.

No treatment had been given to any patient before thyroid surgery. Trimming pared 2 bases from V and 9 bases from J, leaving 20 bases between. Germline V gives CDR1 SGHTA, CDR2 FQGTGA. This CDR3 region has 15 residues. Whole-study findings and limits: It was reported that TCR beta diversity was significantly higher in malignant thyroid tumors than benign nodules, in blood and tumor.

The sample was blood. The chain recombines TRBV7-3 with TRBJ2-7; D is tentatively TRBD1 or TRBD2 (5 bases each). The sequence was collected from a female donor with papillary thyroid cancer or a benign thyroid nodule (not recorded which). Some clones in this sample may be carry-over from other donors' samples. CDR3 DNA sequence: TGTGCCAGCAGCTTATCCTTTGCCGAACCGGGACGGCAGTACTTC. Its translation: CASSLSFAEPGRQYF.